A selection of T cell receptor beta chains follows, all from one sample in a study of control samples from healthy donors and cancer patients. The protocol was immunoSEQ multiplex PCR, while the TCRdb copy is restricted to in-frame clones and leaves out a portion. Here the sample spans 100,000 to 150,000 clones, over 75% being singletons. Sequencing used blood. These receptors were taken from a man aged 55 to 70 in good health. Each CDR3 is given with its conserved first and last residue. The order of the fields is CDR3 DNA, CDR3 protein, J gene, V gene, clone size, D gene. The D gene is left open where the match is weak. Not every row has a clone size; where given, it reads once, few, many or a size class.

TGTGCCAGCAGTTACGGGACGGGGGGCTACAATGAGCAGTTCTTC,CASSYGTGGYNEQFF,TRBJ2-1,TRBV7-2,-,TRBD2
TGTGCCAGCAGCGTCGGGGGGTACGAGCAGTACTTC,CASSVGGYEQYF,TRBJ2-7,TRBV11-2,-,TRBD2
TGCGCCAGCAGCCAACTAGGGAGCGAGCAGTACTTC,CASSQLGSEQYF,TRBJ2-7,TRBV5-1,-,-
TGTGCCAGCAGTTCCACCGGGACAGTCTACAATGAGCAGTTCTTC,CASSSTGTVYNEQFF,TRBJ2-1,TRBV28,few,TRBD1
TGTGCCAGCAGTTACTCTGCTCTCTCTGGGGCCAACGTCCTGACTTTC,CASSYSALSGANVLTF,TRBJ2-6,TRBV6-5,-,-
TGCAGCGTTGTTGTCTCTGGAAACACCATATATTTT,CSVVVSGNTIYF,TRBJ1-3,TRBV29-1,-,-
TGTGCCAGCTCAACCAGAGTGTGGAGGATGAACACTGAAGCTTTCTTT,CASSTRVWRMNTEAFF,TRBJ1-1,TRBV18,-,-
TGTGCCAGCAGCCTAACGGGGGGTTCCAATCAGCCCCAGCATTTT,CASSLTGGSNQPQHF,TRBJ1-5,TRBV7-2,-,-
TGTGCCAGCAGCAGGGAGGAGGGCTCACCCCTCCACTTT,CASSREEGSPLHF,TRBJ1-6,TRBV9,-,-
TGTGCCAGCAGTAACTCCCCCCAGGGAGGAAATTCACCCCTCCACTTT,CASSNSPQGGNSPLHF,TRBJ1-6,TRBV3-1/TRBV3-2,-,-
TGCGCCAGCAGCTTAAGTAGTAACACCGGGGAGCTGTTTTTT,CASSLSSNTGELFF,TRBJ2-2,TRBV5-1,-,-
TGTGCCAGTAGTATTCGGACAAACTATGGCTACACCTTC,CASSIRTNYGYTF,TRBJ1-2,TRBV19,-,-
TGCGCCAGCAGCTTGTCAGCGGGGGGCCAAACCGGGCAGTACTTC,CASSLSAGGQTGQYF,TRBJ2-7,TRBV5-1,-,TRBD2
TGTGCCAGCAGCCCCCCCGGTCGGGGAACTAATGAAAAACTGTTTTTT,CASSPPGRGTNEKLFF,TRBJ1-4,TRBV7-3,few,-